This is a list of T cell receptor beta chains from one sample in a study of preoperative IRX-2 immunotherapy in early breast cancer. Here immunoSEQ multiplex PCR was the method, and the copy in TCRdb shows in-frame clones only, minus some. The data contain 24,000 or so clones, about 83% of them seen just once; the ten biggest clones take up 2.2%. Sequencing used lymph node tissue, obtained before IRX-2 immunotherapy. Receptor source: a human donor with breast cancer. Both conserved end residues are part of each CDR3. Fields, in order: clone size, J gene, D gene, V gene, CDR3 DNA, CDR3 protein. The D gene is left open where the match is weak. Clone size is stated in some rows and not others, as once, few, many or a class when expanded.

clone size: -
J gene: TRBJ2-1
D gene: TRBD1
V gene: TRBV28
CDR3 DNA: TGTGCCAGCAGCACCAGACAGGGGGTGTACAATGAGCAGTTCTTC
CDR3 protein: CASSTRQGVYNEQFF

clone size: -
J gene: TRBJ1-1
D gene: TRBD1
V gene: TRBV11-1
CDR3 DNA: TGTGCCAGCAGCTCGGCAGGGGACAGCAGAGGGGACACTGAAGCTTTCTTT
CDR3 protein: CASSSAGDSRGDTEAFF

clone size: -
J gene: TRBJ1-4
D gene: -
V gene: TRBV11-3
CDR3 DNA: TGTGCCAGCAGCCGTTTCGGGCTAGGTGAAAAACTGTTTTTT
CDR3 protein: CASSRFGLGEKLFF

clone size: -
J gene: TRBJ2-3
D gene: TRBD1
V gene: TRBV6-8
CDR3 DNA: TGTGCCGGGGCAGTTGGGACAGGTGGCCCAGATACGCAGTATTTT
CDR3 protein: CAGAVGTGGPDTQYF

clone size: few
J gene: TRBJ2-5
D gene: TRBD1
V gene: TRBV19
CDR3 DNA: TGTGCCAGTAGTATATCGACAGGGGCCCAAGAGACCCAGTACTTC
CDR3 protein: CASSISTGAQETQYF

clone size: -
J gene: TRBJ2-1
D gene: TRBD1
V gene: TRBV11-3
CDR3 DNA: TGTGCCAGCAGCTTAGATGGGCAGGGGACAGATGAGCAGTTCTTC
CDR3 protein: CASSLDGQGTDEQFF

clone size: -
J gene: TRBJ1-4
D gene: -
V gene: TRBV11-3
CDR3 DNA: TGTGCCAGCAGCCGGACAGCTCGTAATGAAAAACTGTTTTTT
CDR3 protein: CASSRTARNEKLFF

clone size: -
J gene: TRBJ1-1
D gene: -
V gene: TRBV5-1
CDR3 DNA: TGCGCCAGCAGCTTGGAGACGGGCTTGAACACTGAAGCTTTCTTT
CDR3 protein: CASSLETGLNTEAFF

clone size: -
J gene: TRBJ1-1
D gene: TRBD1
V gene: TRBV6-8
CDR3 DNA: TGTGCCAGCAGTCTCACAGGGGGCGCGGGGATTTGGGGCACTGAAGCTTTCTTT
CDR3 protein: CASSLTGGAGIWGTEAFF

clone size: -
J gene: TRBJ1-4
D gene: -
V gene: TRBV19
CDR3 DNA: TGTGCCAGTAGTCTTCGGACCCCAATGGATGGAACTAATGAAAAACTGTTTTTT
CDR3 protein: CASSLRTPMDGTNEKLFF

clone size: -
J gene: TRBJ2-1
D gene: -
V gene: TRBV30
CDR3 DNA: TGTGCCTGGAGTGGGCGGGGGCGCAGGGACAATGAGCAGTTCTTC
CDR3 protein: CAWSGRGRRDNEQFF

clone size: -
J gene: TRBJ1-1
D gene: -
V gene: TRBV6-8
CDR3 DNA: TGTGCCAGCGGTATAGGAGGGCGGGGGTTTAGGACTGAAGCTTTCTTT
CDR3 protein: CASGIGGRGFRTEAFF

clone size: few
J gene: TRBJ1-6
D gene: TRBD1
V gene: TRBV6-8
CDR3 DNA: TGTGCCAGCAGTTCCGTCCGGGACAGCCTTGGAGCCCTCCACTTT
CDR3 protein: CASSSVRDSLGALHF

clone size: few
J gene: TRBJ2-3
D gene: -
V gene: TRBV6-8
CDR3 DNA: TGTGCCAGCAGCCGACAGCAAAGGATCACAGATACGCAGTATTTT
CDR3 protein: CASSRQQRITDTQYF

clone size: -
J gene: TRBJ1-2
D gene: -
V gene: TRBV11-3
CDR3 DNA: TGTGCCAGCAGCCCAAACTCCCGGGCTACGGGCTACACCTTC
CDR3 protein: CASSPNSRATGYTF

clone size: -
J gene: TRBJ2-5
D gene: -
V gene: TRBV10-2
CDR3 DNA: TGCGCCAGCAGTGAGTCGAGGTCCCCCCGAGAGACCCAGTACTTC
CDR3 protein: CASSESRSPRETQYF

clone size: -
J gene: TRBJ1-5
D gene: -
V gene: TRBV6-8
CDR3 DNA: TGTGCCAGCAGCCCCCGTCGGGGAGCCACCAGCAATCAGCCCCAGCATTTT
CDR3 protein: CASSPRRGATSNQPQHF

clone size: -
J gene: TRBJ1-1
D gene: -
V gene: TRBV28
CDR3 DNA: TGTGCCAGCAGGGTTCCAGGGTTCATGAACACTGAAGCTTTCTTT
CDR3 protein: CASRVPGFMNTEAFF

clone size: few
J gene: TRBJ1-4
D gene: -
V gene: TRBV6-1
CDR3 DNA: TGTGCCAGCAGTGAAGGCACAGTAAAGGAAAAACTGTTTTTT
CDR3 protein: CASSEGTVKEKLFF

clone size: -
J gene: TRBJ1-6
D gene: -
V gene: TRBV23-1
CDR3 DNA: TGCGCCAGCAGCCAAGATGGCGGCCCCGGGAATTCACCCCTCCACTTT
CDR3 protein: CASSQDGGPGNSPLHF

clone size: few
J gene: TRBJ2-1
D gene: TRBD2
V gene: TRBV18
CDR3 DNA: TGTGCCAGCTCACCAGGGGGACTAGCGGATTACTACAATGAGCAGTTCTTC
CDR3 protein: CASSPGGLADYYNEQFF

clone size: -
J gene: TRBJ1-2
D gene: TRBD1
V gene: TRBV7-7
CDR3 DNA: TGTGCCAGCAGCTTAGTCACGGGACCGGGACAGAACTATGGCTACACCTTC
CDR3 protein: CASSLVTGPGQNYGYTF

clone size: -
J gene: TRBJ1-1
D gene: -
V gene: TRBV6-8
CDR3 DNA: TGTGCCATCAGAAACCCGGGTGATGGCACTGAAGCTTTCTTT
CDR3 protein: CAIRNPGDGTEAFF

clone size: -
J gene: TRBJ1-1
D gene: -
V gene: TRBV28
CDR3 DNA: TGTGCCAGCAGTTTATGGGCGGACAGTTACACTGAAGCTTTCTTT
CDR3 protein: CASSLWADSYTEAFF

clone size: -
J gene: TRBJ2-5
D gene: TRBD2
V gene: TRBV7-1
CDR3 DNA: TGTGCCAGCAGCCGCGGGACGGGAGGGACCCAGTACTTC
CDR3 protein: CASSRGTGGTQYF

clone size: -
J gene: TRBJ2-3
D gene: -
V gene: TRBV11-3
CDR3 DNA: TGTGCCAGCAGCTTCCCATGGGGTGGGGCGCACACAGATACGCAGTATTTT
CDR3 protein: CASSFPWGGAHTDTQYF

clone size: -
J gene: TRBJ2-1
D gene: -
V gene: TRBV11-3
CDR3 DNA: TGTGCCAGCAGCTTAGGGTCGGCAGCTTACAATGAGCAGTTCTTC
CDR3 protein: CASSLGSAAYNEQFF

clone size: -
J gene: TRBJ2-3
D gene: TRBD2
V gene: TRBV18
CDR3 DNA: TGTGCCAGCTCACCACGGGGACTAGCGGGGCCGGATTCCACAGATACGCAGTATTTT
CDR3 protein: CASSPRGLAGPDSTDTQYF

clone size: -
J gene: TRBJ2-3
D gene: -
V gene: TRBV18
CDR3 DNA: TGTGCCAGCTCACCAGAGGCGGGCGGAACAGATACGCAGTATTTT
CDR3 protein: CASSPEAGGTDTQYF

clone size: few
J gene: TRBJ1-4
D gene: TRBD1
V gene: TRBV6-8
CDR3 DNA: TGTGCCAGCAGACGGGACAGGAGGAATGAAAAACTGTTTTTT
CDR3 protein: CASRRDRRNEKLFF

clone size: -
J gene: TRBJ2-2
D gene: -
V gene: TRBV6-8
CDR3 DNA: TGTGCCAGCAAGAGAAGGACCGGGGAGCTGTTTTTT
CDR3 protein: CASKRRTGELFF

clone size: -
J gene: TRBJ1-6
D gene: -
V gene: TRBV28
CDR3 DNA: TGTGCCAGCAGTTTAGGGGTTCAGGGGTATTCACCTCTCCACTTT
CDR3 protein: CASSLGVQGYSPLHF